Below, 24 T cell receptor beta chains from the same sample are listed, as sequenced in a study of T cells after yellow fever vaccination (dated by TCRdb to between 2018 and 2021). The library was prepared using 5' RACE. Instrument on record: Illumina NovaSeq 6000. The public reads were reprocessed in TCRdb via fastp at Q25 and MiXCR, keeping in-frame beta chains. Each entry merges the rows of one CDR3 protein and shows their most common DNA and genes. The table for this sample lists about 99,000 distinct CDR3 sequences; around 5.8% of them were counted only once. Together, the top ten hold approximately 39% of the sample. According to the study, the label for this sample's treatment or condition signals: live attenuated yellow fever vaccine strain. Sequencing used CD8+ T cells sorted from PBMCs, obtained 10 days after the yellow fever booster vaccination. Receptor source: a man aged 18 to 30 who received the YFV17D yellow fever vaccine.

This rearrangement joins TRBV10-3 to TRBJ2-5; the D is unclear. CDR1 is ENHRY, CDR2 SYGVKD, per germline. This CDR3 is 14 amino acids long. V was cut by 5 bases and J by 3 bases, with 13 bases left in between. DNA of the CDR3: TGTGCCATCAGTAACACCCTTCTCGAAGAGACCCAGTACTTC. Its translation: CAISNTLLEETQYF.

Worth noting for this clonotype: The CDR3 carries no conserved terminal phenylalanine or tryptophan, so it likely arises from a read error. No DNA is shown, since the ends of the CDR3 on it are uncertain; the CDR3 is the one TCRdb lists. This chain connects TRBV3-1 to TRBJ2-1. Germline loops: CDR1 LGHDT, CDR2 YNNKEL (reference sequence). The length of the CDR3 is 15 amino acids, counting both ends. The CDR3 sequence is CASSQSIGLGLQPVI.

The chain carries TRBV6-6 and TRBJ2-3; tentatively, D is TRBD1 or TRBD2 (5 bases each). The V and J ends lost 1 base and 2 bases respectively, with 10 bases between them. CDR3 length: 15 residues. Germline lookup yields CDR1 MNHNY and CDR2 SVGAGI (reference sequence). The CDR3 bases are TGTGCCAGCAGTTACTTAGGGACGCCCACAGATACGCAGTATTTT. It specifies CASSYLGTPTDTQYF.

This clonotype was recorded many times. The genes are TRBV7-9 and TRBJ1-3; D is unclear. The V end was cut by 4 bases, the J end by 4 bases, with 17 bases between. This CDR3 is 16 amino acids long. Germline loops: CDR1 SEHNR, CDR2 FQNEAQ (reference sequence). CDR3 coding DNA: TGTGCCAGCAGCTCCAGTACGGAAGCTGTAGGAAACACCATATATTTT. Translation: CASSSSTEAVGNTIYF.

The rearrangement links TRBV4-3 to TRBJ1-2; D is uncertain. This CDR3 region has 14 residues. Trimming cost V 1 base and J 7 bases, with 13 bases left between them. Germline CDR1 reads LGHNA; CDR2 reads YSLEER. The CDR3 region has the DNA TGCGCCAGCAGCCAAGGCGATGGGCTCGGTGGCTACACCTTC. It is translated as CASSQGDGLGGYTF.

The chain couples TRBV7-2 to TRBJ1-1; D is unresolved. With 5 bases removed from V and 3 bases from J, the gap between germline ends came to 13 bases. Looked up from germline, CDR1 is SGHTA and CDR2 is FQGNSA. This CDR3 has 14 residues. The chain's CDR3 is CASSTEPMDTEAFF. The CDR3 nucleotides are TGTGCCAGCAGCACCGAACCCATGGACACTGAAGCTTTCTTT.

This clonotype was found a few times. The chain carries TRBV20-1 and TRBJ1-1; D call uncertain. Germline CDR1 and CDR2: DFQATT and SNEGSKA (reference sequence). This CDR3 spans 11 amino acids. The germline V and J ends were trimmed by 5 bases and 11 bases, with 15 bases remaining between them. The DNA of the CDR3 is TGCAGTGCTCCTACCGGGAGTAGGGCTTTCTTT. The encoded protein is CSAPTGSRAFF.

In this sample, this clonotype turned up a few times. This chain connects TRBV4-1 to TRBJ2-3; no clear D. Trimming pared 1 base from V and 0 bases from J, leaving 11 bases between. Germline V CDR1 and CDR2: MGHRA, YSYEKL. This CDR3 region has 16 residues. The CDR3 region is CASSQAVQLSTDTQYF. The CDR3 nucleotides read TGCGCCAGCAGCCAAGCCGTCCAGCTCAGCACAGATACGCAGTATTTT.

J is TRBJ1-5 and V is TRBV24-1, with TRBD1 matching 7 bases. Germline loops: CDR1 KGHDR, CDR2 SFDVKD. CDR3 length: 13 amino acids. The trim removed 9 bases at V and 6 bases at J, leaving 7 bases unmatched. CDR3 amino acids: CATLGGRSQPQHF. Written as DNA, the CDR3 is TGTGCCACCCTAGGGGGCAGGAGTCAGCCCCAGCATTTT.

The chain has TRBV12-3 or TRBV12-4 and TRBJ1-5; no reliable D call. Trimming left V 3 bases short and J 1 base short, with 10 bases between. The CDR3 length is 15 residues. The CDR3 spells CASSFWLRSNQPQHF. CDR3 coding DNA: TGTGCCAGCAGTTTTTGGTTGAGAAGCAATCAGCCCCAGCATTTT.

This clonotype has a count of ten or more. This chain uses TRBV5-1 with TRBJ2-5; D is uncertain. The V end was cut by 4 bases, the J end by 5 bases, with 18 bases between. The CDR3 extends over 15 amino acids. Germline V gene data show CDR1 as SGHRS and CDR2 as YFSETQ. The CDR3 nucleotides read TGCGCCAGCAGCCCCCGTTTCCCAGGCTGGGAGACCCAGTACTTC. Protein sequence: CASSPRFPGWETQYF.

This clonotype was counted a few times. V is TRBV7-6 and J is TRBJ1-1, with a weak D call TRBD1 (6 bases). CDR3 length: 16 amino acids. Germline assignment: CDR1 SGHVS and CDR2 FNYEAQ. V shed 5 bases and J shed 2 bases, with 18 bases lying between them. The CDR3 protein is CASSPSSQGSNTEAFF. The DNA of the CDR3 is TGTGCCAGCAGCCCAAGTTCGCAGGGGTCCAACACTGAAGCTTTCTTT.

In DNA, the CDR3 is TGTGCCAGCTCACCAAATCGGGAGCAGTTCTTC. It translates to CASSPNREQFF. The chain recombines TRBV18 with TRBJ2-1, with D uncertain. This CDR3 has 11 amino acids. Deletions cut 2 bases from V and 10 bases from J, with 6 bases between. Germline assignment: CDR1 KGHSH and CDR2 LQKENI.

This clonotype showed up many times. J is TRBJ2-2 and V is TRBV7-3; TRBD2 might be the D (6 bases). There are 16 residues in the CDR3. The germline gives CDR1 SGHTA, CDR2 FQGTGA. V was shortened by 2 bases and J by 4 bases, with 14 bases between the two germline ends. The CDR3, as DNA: TGTGCCAGCAGCTTATCAGCCGGGAGTGGCACCGGGGAGCTGTTTTTT. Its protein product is CASSLSAGSGTGELFF.

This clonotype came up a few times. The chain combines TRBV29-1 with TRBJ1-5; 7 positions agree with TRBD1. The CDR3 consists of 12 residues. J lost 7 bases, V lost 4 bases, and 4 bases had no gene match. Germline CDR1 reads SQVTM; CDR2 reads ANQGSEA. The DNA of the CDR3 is TGCAGCGTTGGGACAGGTCACCAGCCCCAGCATTTT. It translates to CSVGTGHQPQHF.

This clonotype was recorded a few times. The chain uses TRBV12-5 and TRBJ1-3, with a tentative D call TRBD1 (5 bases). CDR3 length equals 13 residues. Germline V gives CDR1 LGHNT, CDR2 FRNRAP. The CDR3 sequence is CGDGTRSGNTIYF. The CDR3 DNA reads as TGTGGAGATGGGACCCGCTCTGGAAACACCATATATTTT.

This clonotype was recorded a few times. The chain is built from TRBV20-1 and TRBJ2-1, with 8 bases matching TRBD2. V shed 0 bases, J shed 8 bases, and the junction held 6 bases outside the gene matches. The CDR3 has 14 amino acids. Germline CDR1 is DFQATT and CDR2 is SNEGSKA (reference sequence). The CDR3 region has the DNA TGCAGTGCTAGAGATTGGCGGGGGGCAGATGAGCAGTTCTTC. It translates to CSARDWRGADEQFF.

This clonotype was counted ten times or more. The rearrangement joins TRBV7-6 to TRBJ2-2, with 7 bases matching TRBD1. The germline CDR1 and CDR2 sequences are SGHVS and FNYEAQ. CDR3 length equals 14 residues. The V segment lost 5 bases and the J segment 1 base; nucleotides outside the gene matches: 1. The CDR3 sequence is CASSRTGNTGELFF. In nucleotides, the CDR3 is TGTGCCAGCAGCCGGACAGGGAACACCGGGGAGCTGTTTTTT.

The CDR3 DNA reads as TGTGCCAGCAGCTTAGCCTTAATCCGGGACAGGGCTAATGAAAAACTGTTTTTT. As protein: CASSLALIRDRANEKLFF. This chain uses TRBV11-2 with TRBJ1-4; 9 positions agree with TRBD1. Germline V CDR1 and CDR2: SGHAT, FQNNGV. Losses at the gene ends were 1 base for V and 3 bases for J; bases not matched to a gene: 9. The CDR3 consists of 18 residues.

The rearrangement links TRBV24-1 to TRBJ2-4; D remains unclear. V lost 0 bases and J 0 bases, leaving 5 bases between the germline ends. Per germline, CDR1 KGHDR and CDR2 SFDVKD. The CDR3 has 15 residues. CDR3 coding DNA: TGTGCCACCAGTGATTTGGAGATAGCCAAAAACATTCAGTACTTC. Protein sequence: CATSDLEIAKNIQYF.

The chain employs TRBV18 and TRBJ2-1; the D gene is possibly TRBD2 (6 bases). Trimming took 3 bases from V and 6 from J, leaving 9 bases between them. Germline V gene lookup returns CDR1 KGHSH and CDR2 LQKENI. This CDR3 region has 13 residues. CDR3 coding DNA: TGTGCCAGCTCACCGGGGGGAGGCAATGAGCAGTTCTTC. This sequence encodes CASSPGGGNEQFF. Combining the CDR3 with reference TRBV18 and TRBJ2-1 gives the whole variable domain NAGVMQNPRHLVRRRGQEARLRCSPMKGHSHVYWYRQLPEEGLKFMVYLQKENIIDESGMPKERFSAEFPKEGPSILRIQQVVRGDSAAYFCASSPGGGNEQFFGPGTRLTVL.

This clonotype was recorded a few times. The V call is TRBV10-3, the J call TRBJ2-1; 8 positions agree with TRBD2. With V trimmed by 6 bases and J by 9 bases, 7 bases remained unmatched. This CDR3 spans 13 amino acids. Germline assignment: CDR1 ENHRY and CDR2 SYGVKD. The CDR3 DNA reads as TGTGCCATCAGGGACGGGGGGGCATCTGAGCAGTTCTTC. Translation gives CAIRDGGASEQFF.

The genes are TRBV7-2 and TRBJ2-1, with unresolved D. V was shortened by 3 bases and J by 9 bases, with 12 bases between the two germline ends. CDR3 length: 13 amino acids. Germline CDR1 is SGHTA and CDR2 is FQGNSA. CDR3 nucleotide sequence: TGTGCCAGCAGCTTGGGTGGCCTAGGTGAGCAGTTCTTC. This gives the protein CASSLGGLGEQFF. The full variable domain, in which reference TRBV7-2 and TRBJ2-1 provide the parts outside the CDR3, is GAGVSQSPSNKVTEKGKDVELRCDPISGHTALYWYRQSLGQGLEFLIYFQGNSAPDKSGLPSDRFSAERTGGSVSTLTIQRTQQEDSAVYLCASSLGGLGEQFFGPGTRLTVL.

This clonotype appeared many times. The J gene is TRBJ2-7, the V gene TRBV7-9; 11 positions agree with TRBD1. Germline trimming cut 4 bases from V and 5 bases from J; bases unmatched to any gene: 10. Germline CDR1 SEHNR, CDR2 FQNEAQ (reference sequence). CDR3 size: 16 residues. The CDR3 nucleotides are TGTGCCAGCAGCTCGTCCGGGGACAGGGGGATTGACGAGCAGTACTTC. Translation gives CASSSSGDRGIDEQYF. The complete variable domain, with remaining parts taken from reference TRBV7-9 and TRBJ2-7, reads DTGVSQNPRHKITKRGQNVTFRCDPISEHNRLYWYRQTLGQGPEFLTYFQNEAQLEKSRLLSDRFSAERPKGSFSTLEIQRTEQGDSAMYLCASSSSGDRGIDEQYFGPGTRLTVT.